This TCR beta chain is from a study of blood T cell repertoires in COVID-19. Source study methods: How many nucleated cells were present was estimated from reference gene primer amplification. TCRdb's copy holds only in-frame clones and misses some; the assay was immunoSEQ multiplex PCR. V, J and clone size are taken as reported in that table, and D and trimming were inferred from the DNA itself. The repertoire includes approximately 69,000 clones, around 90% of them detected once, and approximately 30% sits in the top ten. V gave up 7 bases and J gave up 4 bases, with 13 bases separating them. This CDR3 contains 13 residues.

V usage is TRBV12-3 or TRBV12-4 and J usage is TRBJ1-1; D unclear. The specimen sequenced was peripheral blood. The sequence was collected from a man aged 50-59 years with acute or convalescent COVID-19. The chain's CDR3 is CASTPPPGTEAFF. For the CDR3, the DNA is TGTGCCAGCACCCCACCTCCGGGCACTGAAGCTTTCTTT.